This T cell receptor (beta chain) was captured by sequencing in a study of cytomegalovirus exposure and HLA in healthy donors. Study-level results: Overall, around 160 TCR beta chains were annotated as cytomegalovirus-associated. Available immune exposure information covered CMV serostatus only.

A multiplex PCR was run with 60 Vbeta primers and 13 Jbeta primers. Original analysis: Later, 80 million or so unique TCR beta chains were counted in an analysis, and around 11 million of them were shared. Sequencing was performed with immunoSEQ multiplex PCR; in TCRdb, only in-frame clones are kept and a portion is missing. V and J calls and clone size are as listed in that table; D and trimming were resolved from the DNA. The sample lists 130,000 to 150,000 clones, about 80% occurring once. This clone was counted between two and nine times. Antigen: not known. Unmatched junction bases numbered 5, after V lost 1 base and J lost 5 bases. Germline CDR1 is LNHDA and CDR2 is SQIVND (reference sequence). The CDR3 runs 17 residues.

The receptor comes from a man younger than 45 in good health and CMV-seropositive. The sample comprised PBMCs. V and J are TRBV19 and TRBJ2-5; 15 bases line up with TRBD2. As DNA, the CDR3 is TGTGCCAGTAGTATAGGGACTAGCGGGAGGGCCGGGGAGACCCAGTACTTC. Its protein is CASSIGTSGRAGETQYF.